The 12 T cell receptor beta chains in this list originate from one sample, sequenced in a study of blood T cell repertoires in COVID-19. Here immunoSEQ multiplex PCR was the method, and the copy in TCRdb shows in-frame clones only, minus some. The sample lists 180,000 or so clones; roughly nine tenths were seen once. The sample taken for sequencing was PBMCs or T cells enriched from blood (not recorded which). The receptors were sampled from a woman aged 40 to 50 with acute COVID-19.

V and J are TRBV5-1 and TRBJ2-2, with 8 nucleotides matching TRBD1. CDR3 size: 14 residues. CDR1 and CDR2 from the germline V gene are SGHRS and YFSETQ. The V and J ends lost 1 base and 5 bases, in that order; junction bases with no gene match: 1. CDR3 nucleotide sequence: TGCGCCAGCAGCTTGCAGGGGGCAACCGGGGAGCTGTTTTTT. Translating it yields CASSLQGATGELFF.

The rearrangement joins TRBV6-2 or TRBV6-3 to TRBJ1-5; 8 bases are a match to TRBD1. The CDR3 length is 16 residues. The V gene end was trimmed by 5 bases and the J gene end by 3 bases; junction bases not matched to a gene: 9. Germline V gene lookup returns CDR1 MNHEY and CDR2 SVGEGT. The CDR3 sequence: CASSAQARGPNQPQHF. CDR3 sequence (DNA): TGTGCCAGCAGTGCGCAGGCCAGGGGGCCCAATCAGCCCCAGCATTTT.

Only one count was recorded for this clone. The chain recombines TRBV5-1 with TRBJ2-1, with 8 bases lining up with TRBD1. The J segment lost 5 bases and the V segment lost 1 base, leaving 2 bases of the junction unmatched. The CDR3 sequence is 14 residues long. Germline values: CDR1 SGHRS, CDR2 YFSETQ. This CDR3 reads CASSLWDRNNEQFF. In DNA form, the CDR3 reads TGCGCCAGCAGCTTGTGGGACAGGAACAATGAGCAGTTCTTC. Using reference TRBV5-1 and TRBJ2-1 for the parts outside the CDR3, the full variable domain is KAGVTQTPRYLIKTRGQQVTLSCSPISGHRSVSWYQQTPGQGLQFLFEYFSETQRNKGNFPGRFSGRQFSNSRSEMNVSTLELGDSALYLCASSLWDRNNEQFFGPGTRLTVL.

The chain joins TRBV30 to TRBJ2-1; D perhaps matches TRBD2 (5 bases). Trimming removed 0 bases at V and 9 bases at J, with 30 bases between. The CDR3 covers 19 residues. Looked up from germline, CDR1 is GTSNPN and CDR2 is SVGIG (reference sequence). The CDR3 coding sequence is TGTGCCTGGAGTGTACCCCGATCCCAACTAGTATGGTCTCGGGGTGAGCAGTTCTTC. As protein: CAWSVPRSQLVWSRGEQFF.

This sequence joins TRBV5-1 and TRBJ2-6; D is undetermined. Germline V lookup: CDR1 SGHRS, CDR2 YFSETQ. The germline V and J ends were trimmed by 4 bases and 0 bases, with 5 bases remaining between them. CDR3 size: 14 residues. The CDR3 nucleotides are TGCGCCAGCAGCCTAATCTCTGGGGCCAACGTCCTGACTTTC. Its protein product is CASSLISGANVLTF.

The V and J genes are TRBV11-3 and TRBJ2-1, with TRBD2 as a possible D gene (6 bases). Germline-derived CDR1 and CDR2 are SGHNT and YENEEA. The V end lost 4 bases, the J end lost 9 bases, and 16 bases lay between the germline ends. The CDR3 consists of 14 residues. This chain's CDR3 is CASSSGTAVIEQFF. The CDR3 DNA reads as TGTGCCAGCAGCTCCGGGACTGCCGTTATTGAGCAGTTCTTC. Combining the CDR3 with reference TRBV11-3 and TRBJ2-1 gives the whole variable domain EAGVVQSPRYKIIEKKQPVAFWCNPISGHNTLYWYLQNLGQGPELLIRYENEEAVDDSQLPKDRFSAERLKGVDSTLKIQPAELGDSAVYLCASSSGTAVIEQFFGPGTRLTVL.

The J gene is TRBJ2-2, the V gene TRBV11-3; D uncertain. V lost 0 bases to trimming and J lost 0 bases, with 2 bases between them. Germline CDR1 is SGHNT and CDR2 is YENEEA. The CDR3 totals 14 residues. CDR3 coding DNA: TGTGCCAGCAGCTTAGACTCGAACACCGGGGAGCTGTTTTTT. Amino acid sequence: CASSLDSNTGELFF.

The gene calls are TRBV7-9 and TRBJ1-2; D gene ambiguous. The V end was cut by 4 bases, the J end by 3 bases, with 9 bases between. The germline V gene encodes CDR1 SEHNR and CDR2 FQNEAQ (reference sequence). There are 13 residues in the CDR3. The CDR3 protein is CASSSGEDYGYTF. The DNA for the CDR3 is TGTGCCAGCAGCTCGGGAGAGGACTATGGCTACACCTTC.

The chain joins TRBV4-1 to TRBJ2-1, with D possibly being TRBD2 (5 bases). The length of the CDR3 is 16 residues. The ends were cut back, 0 bases at V and 3 bases at J, with 12 bases in the middle. CDR1 MGHRA and CDR2 YSYEKL come from the germline V gene. CDR3 in amino acids: CASSQDEGAFYNEQFF. The CDR3 DNA is TGCGCCAGCAGCCAAGATGAGGGAGCCTTCTACAATGAGCAGTTCTTC.

This chain connects TRBV19 to TRBJ1-5; D gene ambiguous. CDR3 length: 17 amino acids. Germline V gene sequence: CDR1 LNHDA, CDR2 SQIVND (reference sequence). V gave up 2 bases and J gave up 2 bases, with 16 bases separating them. The CDR3 DNA is TGTGCCAGTAGTATACATACGGGAACCAGCGGCAATCAGCCCCAGCATTTT. Its translation is CASSIHTGTSGNQPQHF.

V is TRBV5-4 and J is TRBJ2-5; 10 positions match TRBD2. The germline CDR1 and CDR2 sequences are SGHNT and YYREEE (reference sequence). The CDR3 contains 15 residues. Unmatched junction bases numbered 5, after V lost 2 bases and J lost 4 bases. CDR3 loop: CASSFPSGGSETQYF. For the CDR3, the DNA is TGTGCCAGCAGCTTTCCTAGCGGGGGTTCAGAGACCCAGTACTTC. The full variable domain, its missing parts supplied by reference TRBV5-4 and TRBJ2-5, is ETGVTQSPTHLIKTRGQQVTLRCSSQSGHNTVSWYQQALGQGPQFIFQYYREEENGRGNFPPRFSGLQFPNYSSELNVNALELDDSALYLCASSFPSGGSETQYFGPGTRLLVL.

Concerning this clone: The identical CDR3 is also encoded by other nucleotide sequences in the sample. V usage is TRBV7-8 and J usage is TRBJ2-5; 10 bases agree with TRBD1. Germline V gene lookup returns CDR1 SGHVS and CDR2 FQNEAQ. The CDR3 runs to 13 residues. V dropped 5 bases and J dropped 4; count of bases not matched to a gene: 1. The CDR3 DNA reads TGTGCCAGCAGCCGGGACAGGGGAGAGACCCAGTACTTC. Amino acid sequence: CASSRDRGETQYF.